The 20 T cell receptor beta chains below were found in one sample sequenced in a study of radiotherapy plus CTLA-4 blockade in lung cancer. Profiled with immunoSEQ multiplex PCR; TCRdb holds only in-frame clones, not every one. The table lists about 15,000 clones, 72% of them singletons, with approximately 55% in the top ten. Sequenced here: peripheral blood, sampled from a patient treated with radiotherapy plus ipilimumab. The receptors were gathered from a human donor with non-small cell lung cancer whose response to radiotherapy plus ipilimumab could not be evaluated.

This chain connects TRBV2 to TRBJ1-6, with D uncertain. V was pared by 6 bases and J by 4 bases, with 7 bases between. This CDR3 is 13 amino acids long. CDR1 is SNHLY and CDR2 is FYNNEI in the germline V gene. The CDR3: CASRSSYNSPLHF. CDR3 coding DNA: TGTGCCAGCAGGTCGTCTTATAATTCACCCCTCCACTTT. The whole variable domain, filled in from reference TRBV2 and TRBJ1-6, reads EPEVTQTPSHQVTQMGQEVILRCVPISNHLYFYWYRQILGQKVEFLVSFYNNEISEKSEIFDDQFSVERPDGSNFTLKIRSTKLEDSAMYFCASRSSYNSPLHFGNGTRLTVT.

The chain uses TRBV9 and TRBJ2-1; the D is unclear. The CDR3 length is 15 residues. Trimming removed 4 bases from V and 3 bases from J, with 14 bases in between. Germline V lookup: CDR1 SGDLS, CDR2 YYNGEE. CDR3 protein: CASSPPQAGYNEQFF. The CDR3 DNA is TGTGCCAGCAGCCCCCCCCAGGCTGGCTACAATGAGCAGTTCTTC.

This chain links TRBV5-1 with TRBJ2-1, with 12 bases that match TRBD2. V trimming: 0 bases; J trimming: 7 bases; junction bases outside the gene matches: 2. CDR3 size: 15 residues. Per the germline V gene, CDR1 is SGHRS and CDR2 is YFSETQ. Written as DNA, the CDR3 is TGCGCCAGCAGCTTGGGACTAGCGGGGGAGAATGAGCAGTTCTTC. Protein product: CASSLGLAGENEQFF.

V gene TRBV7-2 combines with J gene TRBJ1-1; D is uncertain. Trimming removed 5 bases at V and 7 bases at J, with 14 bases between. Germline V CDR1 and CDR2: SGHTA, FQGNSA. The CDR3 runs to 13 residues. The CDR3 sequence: CASSPMRAVEAFF. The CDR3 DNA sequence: TGTGCCAGCAGCCCCATGCGGGCCGTTGAAGCTTTCTTT. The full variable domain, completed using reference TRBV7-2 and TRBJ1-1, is GAGVSQSPSNKVTEKGKDVELRCDPISGHTALYWYRQSLGQGLEFLIYFQGNSAPDKSGLPSDRFSAERTGGSVSTLTIQRTQQEDSAVYLCASSPMRAVEAFFGQGTRLTVV.

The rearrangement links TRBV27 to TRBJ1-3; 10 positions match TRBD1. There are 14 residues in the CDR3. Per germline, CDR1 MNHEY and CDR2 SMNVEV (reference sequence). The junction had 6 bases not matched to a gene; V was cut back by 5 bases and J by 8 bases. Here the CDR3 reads CASSPRDRGYTIYF. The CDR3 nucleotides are TGTGCCAGCAGTCCCCGGGACAGGGGATACACCATATATTTT.

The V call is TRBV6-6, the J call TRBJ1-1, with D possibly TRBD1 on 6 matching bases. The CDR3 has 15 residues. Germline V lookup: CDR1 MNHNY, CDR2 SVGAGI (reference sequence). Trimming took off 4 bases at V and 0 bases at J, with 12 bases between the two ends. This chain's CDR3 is CASSFQGPMNTEAFF. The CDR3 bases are TGTGCCAGCAGTTTTCAGGGGCCCATGAACACTGAAGCTTTCTTT.

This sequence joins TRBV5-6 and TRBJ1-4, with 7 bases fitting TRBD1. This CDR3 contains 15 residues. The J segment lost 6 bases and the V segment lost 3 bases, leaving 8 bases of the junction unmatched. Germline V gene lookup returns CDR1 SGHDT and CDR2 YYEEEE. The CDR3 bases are TGTGCCAGCAGCTCGCCCGGGACAGAGCATGAAAAACTGTTTTTT. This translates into CASSSPGTEHEKLFF.

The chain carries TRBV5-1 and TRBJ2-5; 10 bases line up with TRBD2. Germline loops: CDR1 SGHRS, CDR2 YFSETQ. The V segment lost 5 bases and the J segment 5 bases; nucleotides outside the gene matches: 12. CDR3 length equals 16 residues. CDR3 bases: TGCGCCAGCAGACCGCTAAGCGGGGGGGCGAGGGAGACCCAGTACTTC. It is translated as CASRPLSGGARETQYF.

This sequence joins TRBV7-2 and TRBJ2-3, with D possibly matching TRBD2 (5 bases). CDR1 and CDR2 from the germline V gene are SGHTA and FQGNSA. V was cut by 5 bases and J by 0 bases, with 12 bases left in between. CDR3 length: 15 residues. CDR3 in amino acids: CASSAREFSTDTQYF. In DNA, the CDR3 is TGTGCCAGCAGCGCGAGGGAATTTAGCACAGATACGCAGTATTTT.

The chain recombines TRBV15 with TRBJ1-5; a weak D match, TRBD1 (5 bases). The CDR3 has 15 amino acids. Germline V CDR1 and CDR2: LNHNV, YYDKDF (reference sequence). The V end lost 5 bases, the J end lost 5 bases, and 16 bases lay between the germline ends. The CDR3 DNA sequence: TGTGCCACCAGCCTAGAGAACAGGTTAGATCAGCCCCAGCATTTT. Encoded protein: CATSLENRLDQPQHF.

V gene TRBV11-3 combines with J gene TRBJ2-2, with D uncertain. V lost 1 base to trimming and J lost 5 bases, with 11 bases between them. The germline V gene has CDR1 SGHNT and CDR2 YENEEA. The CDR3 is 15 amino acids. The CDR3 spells CASSLGQAMTGELFF. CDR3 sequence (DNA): TGTGCCAGCAGCTTAGGTCAGGCTATGACCGGGGAGCTGTTTTTT.

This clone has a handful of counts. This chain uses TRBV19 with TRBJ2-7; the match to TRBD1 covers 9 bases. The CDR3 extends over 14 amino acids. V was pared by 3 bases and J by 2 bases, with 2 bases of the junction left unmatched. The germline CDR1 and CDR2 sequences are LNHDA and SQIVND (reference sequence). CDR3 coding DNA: TGTGCCAGTAGTATGGGACAGGGTCCCTACGAGCAGTACTTC. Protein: CASSMGQGPYEQYF.

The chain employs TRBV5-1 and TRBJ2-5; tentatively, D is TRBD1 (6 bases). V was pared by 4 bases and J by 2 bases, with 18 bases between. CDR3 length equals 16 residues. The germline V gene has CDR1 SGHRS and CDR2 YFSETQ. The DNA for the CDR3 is TGCGCCAGCAGCCAGGGGAACGGGGTGGGACAAGAGACCCAGTACTTC. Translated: CASSQGNGVGQETQYF.

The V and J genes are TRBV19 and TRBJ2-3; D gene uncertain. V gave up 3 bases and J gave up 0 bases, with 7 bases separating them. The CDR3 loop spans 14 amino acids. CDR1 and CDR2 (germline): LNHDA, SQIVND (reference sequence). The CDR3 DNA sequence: TGTGCCAGTAGTATCCTATCTAGCACAGATACGCAGTATTTT. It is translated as CASSILSSTDTQYF.

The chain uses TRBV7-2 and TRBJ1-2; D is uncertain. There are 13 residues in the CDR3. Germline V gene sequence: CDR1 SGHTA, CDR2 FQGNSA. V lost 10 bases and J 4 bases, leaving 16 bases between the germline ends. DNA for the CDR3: TGTGCCACCCCCGGGAAGTCAACCTATGGCTACACCTTC. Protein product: CATPGKSTYGYTF. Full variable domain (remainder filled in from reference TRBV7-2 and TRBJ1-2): GAGVSQSPSNKVTEKGKDVELRCDPISGHTALYWYRQSLGQGLEFLIYFQGNSAPDKSGLPSDRFSAERTGGSVSTLTIQRTQQEDSAVYLCATPGKSTYGYTFGSGTRLTVV.

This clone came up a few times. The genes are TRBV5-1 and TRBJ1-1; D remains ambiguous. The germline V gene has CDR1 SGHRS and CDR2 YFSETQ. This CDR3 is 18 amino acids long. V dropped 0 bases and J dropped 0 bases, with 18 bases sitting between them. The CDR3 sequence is CASSLGIMAMAMNTEAFF. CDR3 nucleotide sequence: TGCGCCAGCAGCTTGGGTATTATGGCAATGGCCATGAACACTGAAGCTTTCTTT.

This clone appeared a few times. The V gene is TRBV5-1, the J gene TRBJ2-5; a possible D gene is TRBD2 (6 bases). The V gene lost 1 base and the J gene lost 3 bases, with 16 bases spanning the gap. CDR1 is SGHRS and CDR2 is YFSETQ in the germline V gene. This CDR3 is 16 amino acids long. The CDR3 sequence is CASSLNAGRIEETQYF. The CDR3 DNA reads TGCGCCAGCAGCTTGAACGCGGGGCGAATCGAAGAGACCCAGTACTTC. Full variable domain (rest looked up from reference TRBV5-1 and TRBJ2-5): KAGVTQTPRYLIKTRGQQVTLSCSPISGHRSVSWYQQTPGQGLQFLFEYFSETQRNKGNFPGRFSGRQFSNSRSEMNVSTLELGDSALYLCASSLNAGRIEETQYFGPGTRLLVL.

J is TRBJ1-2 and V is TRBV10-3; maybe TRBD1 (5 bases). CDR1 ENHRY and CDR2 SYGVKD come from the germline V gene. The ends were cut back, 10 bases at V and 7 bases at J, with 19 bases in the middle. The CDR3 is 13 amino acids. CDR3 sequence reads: CASQRTGVSGYTF. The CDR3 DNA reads TGTGCCAGCCAGAGGACGGGGGTGTCTGGCTACACCTTC.

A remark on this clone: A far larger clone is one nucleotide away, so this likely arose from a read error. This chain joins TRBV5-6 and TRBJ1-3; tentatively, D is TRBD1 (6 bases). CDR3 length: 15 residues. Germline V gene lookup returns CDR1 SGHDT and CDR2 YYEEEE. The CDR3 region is CASSLRGGSGNSIYF. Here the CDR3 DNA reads TGTGCCAGCAGCTTGAGGGGGGGCTCTGGAAACTCCATATATTTT.

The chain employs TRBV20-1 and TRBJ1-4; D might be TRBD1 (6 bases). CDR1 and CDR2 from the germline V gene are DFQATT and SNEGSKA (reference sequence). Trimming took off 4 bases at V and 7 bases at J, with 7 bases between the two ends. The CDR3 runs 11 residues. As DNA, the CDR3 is TGCAGTGCTAAACAGGGTGAAAAACTGTTTTTT. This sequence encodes CSAKQGEKLFF.